Listed below are T cell receptor beta chains from one sample, sequenced in a study of blood T cell repertoires in COVID-19. Method: immunoSEQ multiplex PCR; TCRdb's copy keeps in-frame clones and lacks some. The table lists under 250,000 clones, approximately 77% of them singletons. Sequenced input: peripheral blood. The receptors originated from a woman over 75 with acute or convalescent COVID-19. CDR3s include the opening cysteine and the closing phenylalanine or tryptophan. D genes are given only for firm matches. Where a row states a size, it is once, few, many or the class of an expanded clone; other rows omit it.

clone size: NA; D gene: TRBD1; J gene: TRBJ1-3; CDR3 length: 15; V gene: TRBV6-4; CDR3 protein: CASRTTGTSRNTIYF; CDR3 DNA: TGTGCCAGCAGAACGACAGGGACCAGCAGAAACACCATATATTTT
clone size: NA; D gene: TRBD2; J gene: TRBJ2-7; CDR3 length: 15; V gene: TRBV19; CDR3 protein: CASSSSGAVPYEQYF; CDR3 DNA: TGTGCCAGTAGCTCTAGCGGGGCTGTTCCCTACGAGCAGTACTTC
clone size: NA; D gene: TRBD2; J gene: TRBJ2-7; CDR3 length: 16; V gene: TRBV7-2; CDR3 protein: CASSQIVGGGLYEQYF; CDR3 DNA: TGTGCCAGCAGCCAGATCGTCGGGGGGGGGCTCTACGAGCAGTACTTC
clone size: NA; D gene: TRBD1; J gene: TRBJ2-3; CDR3 length: 11; V gene: TRBV2; CDR3 protein: CASSMGQTQYF; CDR3 DNA: TGTGCCAGCTCGATGGGACAGACGCAGTATTTT
clone size: NA; D gene: TRBD2; J gene: TRBJ2-1; CDR3 length: 19; V gene: TRBV7-9; CDR3 protein: CASSLGSVAGGPRSNEQFF; CDR3 DNA: TGTGCCAGCAGCTTAGGGTCGGTAGCGGGGGGGCCGCGGTCCAATGAGCAGTTCTTC
clone size: NA; D gene: TRBD1; J gene: TRBJ2-7; CDR3 length: 15; V gene: TRBV27; CDR3 protein: CASSLRTGLIYEQYF; CDR3 DNA: TGTGCCAGCAGTCTGCGGACAGGCCTCATCTACGAGCAGTACTTC
clone size: few; D gene: TRBD2; J gene: TRBJ2-1; CDR3 length: 15; V gene: TRBV19; CDR3 protein: CASRETSGGSSEQFF; CDR3 DNA: TGTGCCAGCCGCGAGACTAGCGGGGGATCTAGTGAGCAGTTCTTC
clone size: NA; D gene: TRBD1; J gene: TRBJ1-1; CDR3 length: 11; V gene: TRBV28; CDR3 protein: CASSVTGEAFF; CDR3 DNA: TGTGCCAGCAGTGTGACAGGGGAAGCTTTCTTT
clone size: NA; D gene: NA; J gene: TRBJ2-3; CDR3 length: 14; V gene: TRBV11-3; CDR3 protein: CASVGSPRGDTQYF; CDR3 DNA: TGTGCCAGCGTTGGATCTCCTAGGGGAGATACGCAGTATTTT
clone size: NA; D gene: TRBD2; J gene: TRBJ2-7; CDR3 length: 16; V gene: TRBV11-2; CDR3 protein: CASRPGISGGPYEQYF; CDR3 DNA: TGTGCCAGCAGACCCGGGATTAGCGGGGGCCCCTACGAGCAGTACTTC
clone size: NA; D gene: NA; J gene: TRBJ2-5; CDR3 length: 16; V gene: TRBV6-2/TRBV6-3; CDR3 protein: CASSYSPGQRGETQYF; CDR3 DNA: TGTGCCAGCAGTTACTCTCCGGGACAAAGGGGAGAGACCCAGTACTTC